This T cell receptor beta chain was observed in a study of response to subunit inactivated influenza vaccine. General observations from the study: T cells newly recruited by each seasonal influenza vaccination are few, the authors suggested.

TCRdb reanalysed the RT-PCR reads using MiXCR and keeps one entry per CDR3 protein. The sample shows about 240,000 distinct CDR3 sequences, 10% to 15% of them seen only once. This clonotype was counted ten times or more. Its antigen is as yet unknown. The germline gives CDR1 SEHNR, CDR2 FQNEAQ (reference sequence). V lost 5 bases, J lost 0 bases, and 3 bases stayed unmatched. The length of the CDR3 is 15 residues. This specimen was non-naive T cells sorted from PBMCs, taken less than 15 days before vaccination. The rearrangement links TRBV7-9 to TRBJ2-1, with 8 bases aligning to TRBD1. This receptor was taken from a man over 45 who received an inactivated influenza vaccine. Written as DNA, the CDR3 is TGTGCCAGCAGCCTCACAGGGGGCTCCTACAATGAGCAGTTCTTC. Translated: CASSLTGGSYNEQFF.